One and the same sample provided the 4 T cell receptor beta chains below, sequenced in a study of blood T cell repertoires in COVID-19. Using immunoSEQ multiplex PCR, the repertoire was profiled, and TCRdb retains in-frame clones only, with some absent. The sample yields roughly 200,000 clones, around 83% seen once. The source material was PBMCs or T cells enriched from blood (not recorded which). The receptors come from a woman in her 40s in a cohort exposed to, infected with or recovered from COVID-19 (not recorded which).

For this clone: Other nucleotide sequences in the sample specify the same CDR3. J is TRBJ2-7 and V is TRBV5-4, with 7 bases identical to TRBD2. V shed 4 bases, J shed 3 bases, and the junction held 7 bases outside the gene matches. CDR3 size: 14 residues. Looked up from germline, CDR1 is SGHNT and CDR2 is YYREEE (reference sequence). Written as DNA, the CDR3 is TGTGCCAGCAGCCCGGGGACGGGAGGCTACGAGCAGTACTTC. Translated, it gives CASSPGTGGYEQYF.

This clone was detected once. The same CDR3 also results from other DNA sequences found in this sample. This chain connects TRBV7-2 to TRBJ1-5; TRBD1 matches 7 bases. CDR3 length equals 15 residues. Germline V gives CDR1 SGHTA, CDR2 FQGNSA. The V segment lost 1 base and the J segment 4 bases; nucleotides outside the gene matches: 4. The CDR3 region is CASSLGGGSNQPQHF. In nucleotides, the CDR3 is TGTGCCAGCAGCTTAGGAGGGGGCAGTAATCAGCCCCAGCATTTT.

Ten or more counts support this clone. The chain couples TRBV13 to TRBJ2-5; 11 bases are a match to TRBD1. Per the germline V gene, CDR1 is PRHDT and CDR2 is FYEKMQ (reference sequence). This CDR3 contains 15 residues. The V and J ends lost 4 bases and 6 bases, in that order; junction bases with no gene match: 7. CDR3 DNA: TGTGCCAGCAGCTCCCGGGACAGGGGGGTGAAGACCCAGTACTTC. Translating it yields CASSSRDRGVKTQYF.

The rearrangement uses TRBV24-1 and TRBJ1-5; possible D gene TRBD1, 6 bases. The CDR3 has 16 residues. Looked up from germline, CDR1 is KGHDR and CDR2 is SFDVKD. V lost 3 bases, J lost 2 bases, and 13 bases lay in between. CDR3 nucleotides: TGTGCCACCAGTGATGCAGGGGAAGGGGGCAATCAGCCCCAGCATTTT. Translating it yields CATSDAGEGGNQPQHF.